These T cell receptor beta chains were read from a single sample in a study of memory CD4+ T cells and cytomegalovirus serostatus. Profiling relied on immunoSEQ multiplex PCR, and the TCRdb table lists in-frame clones only, not all of them. Of over 60,000 clones in the sample, 77% were seen once. The material sequenced was memory CD4+ T cells from blood. The receptors were sampled from an adult in good health and CMV-seronegative. The CDR3 runs from the conserved cysteine through the conserved F or W. The D gene is left open where the match is weak. Only some rows state a clone size, as once, few, many or a class for expanded clones.

d_call j_call v_call clone_size cdr3_nt cdr3_aa
- TRBJ2-7 TRBV6-1 once TGTGCCAGCAGCGATTACGAGCAGTACTTC CASSDYEQYF
- TRBJ2-7 TRBV13 - TGTGCCAGCAGCTTAGGCAGGGCAGGCTACGAGCAGTACTTC CASSLGRAGYEQYF
- TRBJ1-1 TRBV19 few TGTGCCAGTAGTACCAACCGGGACCGGAGAAACACTGAAGCTTTCTTT CASSTNRDRRNTEAFF
- TRBJ1-2 TRBV13 few TGTGCCAGCAGCTTAGTTAGTGCCAGGGTCGGGTACGGCTACACCTTC CASSLVSARVGYGYTF
- TRBJ1-1 TRBV28 - TGTGCCAGCAGAAGGGACGGTAACACTGAAGCTTTCTTT CASRRDGNTEAFF
- TRBJ2-7 TRBV28 - TGTGCCAGCACCCTCCGAAGGGGTTCCGGCGAGCAGTACTTC CASTLRRGSGEQYF
- TRBJ1-5 TRBV6-5 - TGTGCCAGCAGTTACGGGGGTCGCAATCAGCCCCAGCATTTT CASSYGGRNQPQHF
- TRBJ2-7 TRBV14 - TGTGCCAGCAGCCAAGGTGGCCGTACCTCCTACGAGCAGTACTTC CASSQGGRTSYEQYF
- TRBJ2-7 TRBV2 - TGTGCCAGCAGCGCCCGGACAGAGGTCTCCTACGAGCAGTACTTC CASSARTEVSYEQYF
- TRBJ1-1 TRBV4-1 - TGCGCCAGCAGCCACCCCGGGGCCGGGGGCACTGAAGCTTTCTTT CASSHPGAGGTEAFF
TRBD2 TRBJ2-7 TRBV28 - TGTGCCAGCGGGGGAGGGTACGAGCAGTACTTC CASGGGYEQYF
TRBD1 TRBJ1-1 TRBV11-2 - TGTGCCAGCAGCCCGACAGGGGTCGGTGAAGCTTTCTTT CASSPTGVGEAFF
TRBD1 TRBJ2-7 TRBV29-1 once TGCAGCGTTCGAAATAACAGGGGCTCCTACGAGCAGTACTTC CSVRNNRGSYEQYF
TRBD1 TRBJ2-2 TRBV2 - TGTGCCAGCAGTGAAACCGGGACAGGGTTAGGGACCGGGGAGCTGTTTTTT CASSETGTGLGTGELFF
- TRBJ2-7 TRBV6-1 - TGTGCCAGCAGACAGGGTAGGGGCGAGCAGTACTTC CASRQGRGEQYF
- TRBJ2-5 TRBV5-4 - TGTGCCAGCAGCTCACGGGACATCAAAGAGACCCAGTACTTC CASSSRDIKETQYF
TRBD1 TRBJ1-2 TRBV27 medium-sized TGTGCCAGCGGGCCGGGACAGGGGGGAAGTGGCTACACCTTC CASGPGQGGSGYTF
TRBD2 TRBJ2-1 TRBV2 - TGTGCCAGCAGTGATGGCCTAGCGGGAGTTAATGAGCAGTTCTTC CASSDGLAGVNEQFF
- TRBJ1-1 TRBV5-1 - TGCGCCAGCAGGCCAGGCGTAGGGGACACTGAAGCTTTCTTT CASRPGVGDTEAFF
TRBD1 TRBJ2-5 TRBV18 - TGTGCCAGCTCAGCACAAACAGGGGGCCGACAAGAGACCCAGTACTTC CASSAQTGGRQETQYF
- TRBJ1-2 TRBV30 few TGTGCCTCGAGGCAGGGAATATCCTATGGCTACACCTTC CASRQGISYGYTF
- TRBJ2-7 TRBV6-1 once TGTGCCAGCACATCGACCGGCACCTACGAGCAGTACTTC CASTSTGTYEQYF
- TRBJ1-2 TRBV4-2 - TGTGCCAGCAGCCAAGATTTACAGGACCTCGGGGCCTATGGCTACACCTTC CASSQDLQDLGAYGYTF
TRBD1 TRBJ1-2 TRBV5-1 - TGCGCCAGCAGCCCCCGGACAGGGGAAGGCTATGGCTACACCTTC CASSPRTGEGYGYTF
- TRBJ1-6 TRBV7-6 - TGTGCCAGCAGCCTAGGACGGGGCCTTAATTCACCCCTCCACTTT CASSLGRGLNSPLHF
TRBD1 TRBJ1-2 TRBV5-5 - TGTGCCAGCAGCTTGGAGGGACAGGGGAGTGAGGGCTACACCTTC CASSLEGQGSEGYTF
TRBD1 TRBJ2-5 TRBV28 - TGTGCCAGCAGTTTGTCTGGGAGGGGACAGGGGTTTGGGGAGACCCAGTACTTC CASSLSGRGQGFGETQYF
- TRBJ1-1 TRBV28 once TGTGCCAGCAGTTTAGGGGGGGAGGGAGTACCTGAAGCTTTCTTT CASSLGGEGVPEAFF
- TRBJ2-5 TRBV28 - TGTGCCAGCAGTTTTATAGGGAAACAAGAGACCCAGTACTTC CASSFIGKQETQYF
TRBD1 TRBJ2-7 TRBV27 - TGTGCCAGCAGTCCGAGGGACAGGGGCAACGAGCAGTACTTC CASSPRDRGNEQYF
- TRBJ2-1 TRBV10-2 - TGCGCCAGCAGTGGGGACGACCGATACAGGGTAAACAATGAGCAGTTCTTC CASSGDDRYRVNNEQFF
TRBD2 TRBJ2-1 TRBV5-1 - TGCGCCAGCAGCTTGGATAGCGGGAGTCTGTATGAGCAGTTCTTC CASSLDSGSLYEQFF
- TRBJ2-7 TRBV29-1 - TGCAGCGTTGAGGTAGGACTAATCGAGCAGTACTTC CSVEVGLIEQYF
- TRBJ2-3 TRBV11-2 - TGTGCCAGCAGCTTAGATCGAAGAGGCACAGATACGCAGTATTTT CASSLDRRGTDTQYF
- TRBJ1-1 TRBV9 - TGTGCCAGCAGCGTAACGGGGTCATCGAACACTGAAGCTTTCTTT CASSVTGSSNTEAFF
TRBD1 TRBJ1-6 TRBV14 - TGTGCCAGCAGCCACGGGACAGAAAATTCACCCCTCCACTTT CASSHGTENSPLHF
TRBD2 TRBJ2-1 TRBV9 - TGTGCCAGCAGCGCCGGGACTAGCGGGAGGAGGATCTCCTACAATGAGCAGTTCTTC CASSAGTSGRRISYNEQFF
- TRBJ2-2 TRBV21-1 - TGTGCCAGCAGCATTGGGGGGACTAGCGGCAGCGGGGAGCTGTTTTTT CASSIGGTSGSGELFF
TRBD2 TRBJ2-5 TRBV9 - TGTGCCAGCAGCCCACGGAGCGGGGGGGCCGGGACCCAGTACTTC CASSPRSGGAGTQYF
TRBD1 TRBJ1-2 TRBV30 many TGTGCCTGGGGTACTGACAGGGGCTATGGCTACACCTTC CAWGTDRGYGYTF
TRBD1 TRBJ1-2 TRBV6-6 - TGTGCCAGCAGTCAGACAGGGGGTTATGGCTACACCTTC CASSQTGGYGYTF